The 29 T cell receptor beta chains in this list originate from one sample, sequenced in a study of blood T cell repertoires in COVID-19. Profiling relied on immunoSEQ multiplex PCR, and the TCRdb table lists in-frame clones only, not all of them. The sample yields some 73,000 clones, 82% seen once. Source material: peripheral blood. The receptors were sampled from an older woman with acute or convalescent COVID-19.

The chain combines TRBV19 with TRBJ2-1; 10 bases agree with TRBD2. Germline CDR1 is LNHDA and CDR2 is SQIVND (reference sequence). J was trimmed by 10 bases and V by 7 bases; bases with no gene match: 10. The CDR3 loop spans 14 amino acids. CDR3 loop: CASTSGSRGREQFF. Written as DNA, the CDR3 is TGTGCCAGTACTAGCGGGAGTCGAGGTCGCGAGCAGTTCTTC. Combining the CDR3 with reference TRBV19 and TRBJ2-1 gives the whole variable domain DGGITQSPKYLFRKEGQNVTLSCEQNLNHDAMYWYRQDPGQGLRLIYYSQIVNDFQKGDIAEGYSVSREKKESFPLTVTSAQKNPTAFYLCASTSGSRGREQFFGPGTRLTVL.

The V call is TRBV11-2, the J call TRBJ2-7, with D tentatively TRBD2 (6 bases). The CDR3 runs 13 residues. Germline V gives CDR1 SGHAT, CDR2 FQNNGV. V lost 1 base, J lost 6 bases, and 10 bases lay in between. The CDR3 DNA is TGTGCCAGCAGCTTAGGCGGGGTGGGCGAGCAGTACTTC. Amino acid sequence: CASSLGGVGEQYF. The variable domain in full, completed from reference TRBV11-2 and TRBJ2-7, reads EAGVAQSPRYKIIEKRQSVAFWCNPISGHATLYWYQQILGQGPKLLIQFQNNGVVDDSQLPKDRFSAERLKGVDSTLKIQPAKLEDSAVYLCASSLGGVGEQYFGPGTRLTVT.

V usage is TRBV19 and J usage is TRBJ1-4; no firm D call. CDR3 length: 14 residues. Germline loops: CDR1 LNHDA, CDR2 SQIVND (reference sequence). The V and J ends lost 4 bases and 7 bases respectively, with 13 bases between them. The CDR3 nucleotides are TGTGCCAGTAGTACTGGGCCTAAGATTGAAAAACTGTTTTTT. Its translation is CASSTGPKIEKLFF.

This chain uses TRBV6-1 with TRBJ2-1, with 10 bases aligning to TRBD2. The V gene end was trimmed by 1 base and the J gene end by 0 bases; junction bases not matched to a gene: 6. The CDR3 consists of 18 residues. Germline-derived CDR1 and CDR2 are MNHNS and SASEGT. The CDR3 DNA sequence: TGTGCCAGCAGTGAAGAGGCCCTAGCGGGGGCCTCCTACAATGAGCAGTTCTTC. Residues: CASSEEALAGASYNEQFF.

The table lists this clone with a count of one. The chain couples TRBV6-2 or TRBV6-3 to TRBJ2-7, with TRBD2 identical over 10 bases. The junction had 11 bases not matched to a gene; V was cut back by 2 bases and J by 1 base. This CDR3 is 18 amino acids long. The germline V gene has CDR1 MNHEY and CDR2 SVGEGT. The CDR3 region is CASSYTSVGTSVSYEQYF. DNA of the CDR3: TGTGCCAGCAGTTACACGTCCGTCGGGACTAGCGTTTCCTACGAGCAGTACTTC.

This rearrangement joins TRBV18 to TRBJ1-2; 11 bases are shared with TRBD1. Germline V gene sequence: CDR1 KGHSH, CDR2 LQKENI. Unmatched junction bases numbered 3, after V lost 0 bases and J lost 9 bases. CDR3 length equals 14 residues. The CDR3 reads CASSPPGQGGSYTF. The CDR3, as DNA: TGTGCCAGCTCACCACCGGGACAGGGGGGAAGCTACACCTTC.

V is TRBV3-1 (or the pseudogene TRBV3-2) and J is TRBJ2-5; D is possibly TRBD1 (5 bases). The CDR3 extends over 14 amino acids. V was clipped by 4 bases and J by 6 bases, with 15 bases between them. Germline lookup yields CDR1 LGHDT and CDR2 YNNKEL (reference sequence). As DNA, the CDR3 is TGTGCCAGCAGCCTGCCCGCAAAGGGGCAGACCCAGTACTTC. It is translated as CASSLPAKGQTQYF.

This clone has a single count. The V gene is TRBV2, the J gene TRBJ1-2, with 10 bases identical to TRBD1. With V trimmed by 6 bases and J by 3 bases, 13 bases remained unmatched. This CDR3 has 17 amino acids. In germline, CDR1 is SNHLY, CDR2 FYNNEI. CDR3 DNA sequence: TGTGCCAGCAGGGACGGGACAGGGGAATCATATTACTATGGCTACACCTTC. Amino acid sequence: CASRDGTGESYYYGYTF.

V is TRBV7-9 and J is TRBJ2-7; D perhaps matches TRBD1 (6 bases). Germline V gene data show CDR1 as SEHNR and CDR2 as FQNEAQ (reference sequence). This CDR3 spans 16 amino acids. V gave up 1 base and J gave up 2 bases, with 15 bases separating them. CDR3 nucleotides: TGTGCCAGCAGCTTAGGTTTATCGGACAGTACCTACGAGCAGTACTTC. Amino acid sequence: CASSLGLSDSTYEQYF.

The chain links TRBV7-3 to TRBJ1-2; D gene unclear. The V end was cut by 1 base, the J end by 4 bases, with 7 bases between. Germline V gene data show CDR1 as SGHTA and CDR2 as FQGTGA. The CDR3 is made up of 13 amino acids. This CDR3 is CASSLNPSYGYTF. In DNA form, the CDR3 reads TGTGCCAGCAGCTTAAATCCCAGCTATGGCTACACCTTC. Full variable domain (outside the CDR3, taken from reference TRBV7-3 and TRBJ1-2): GAGVSQTPSNKVTEKGKYVELRCDPISGHTALYWYRQSLGQGPEFLIYFQGTGAADDSGLPNDRFFAVRPEGSVSTLKIQRTERGDSAVYLCASSLNPSYGYTFGSGTRLTVV.

The chain uses TRBV19 and TRBJ2-7; D call uncertain. The CDR3 length is 15 residues. V lost 3 bases and J lost 3, with 15 bases in between. Germline CDR1 and CDR2: LNHDA and SQIVND (reference sequence). The CDR3: CASSIFPKIGYEQYF. CDR3 coding DNA: TGTGCCAGTAGTATTTTTCCGAAAATCGGCTACGAGCAGTACTTC. Full variable domain (remainder filled in from reference TRBV19 and TRBJ2-7): DGGITQSPKYLFRKEGQNVTLSCEQNLNHDAMYWYRQDPGQGLRLIYYSQIVNDFQKGDIAEGYSVSREKKESFPLTVTSAQKNPTAFYLCASSIFPKIGYEQYFGPGTRLTVT.

The CDR3 region is CASSGGQGERYNEQFF. CDR3 bases: TGTGCCAGCAGTGGAGGCCAGGGGGAACGCTACAATGAGCAGTTCTTC. The chain recombines TRBV25-1 with TRBJ2-1, with 7 bases aligning to TRBD1. Germline values: CDR1 MGHDK, CDR2 SYGVNS. V dropped 4 bases and J dropped 3; count of bases not matched to a gene: 9. This CDR3 has 16 residues.

The chain carries TRBV5-4 and TRBJ2-7, with 8 bases identical to TRBD1. The CDR3 has 16 residues. Germline CDR1 and CDR2: SGHNT and YYREEE (reference sequence). Unmatched junction bases numbered 5, after V lost 0 bases and J lost 0 bases. The CDR3 sequence: CASSLAMTGVSYEQYF. CDR3 coding DNA: TGTGCCAGCAGCTTGGCGATGACAGGGGTCTCCTACGAGCAGTACTTC. The full variable domain, rest sourced from reference TRBV5-4 and TRBJ2-7, is ETGVTQSPTHLIKTRGQQVTLRCSSQSGHNTVSWYQQALGQGPQFIFQYYREEENGRGNFPPRFSGLQFPNYSSELNVNALELDDSALYLCASSLAMTGVSYEQYFGPGTRLTVT.

This clone appeared once. The chain is built from TRBV19 and TRBJ2-3, with 14 bases fitting TRBD2. The CDR3 runs to 19 residues. Germline V gene data show CDR1 as LNHDA and CDR2 as SQIVND (reference sequence). V lost 5 bases, J lost 6 bases, and 16 bases stayed unmatched. CDR3 sequence reads: CASSPPRGGLAGVSDTQYF. Written as DNA, the CDR3 is TGTGCCAGTAGTCCACCCCGGGGGGGACTAGCGGGAGTATCGGATACGCAGTATTTT.

V gene TRBV29-1 combines with J gene TRBJ2-1; possibly TRBD2 for D (5 bases). The CDR3 has 16 residues. Germline values: CDR1 SQVTM, CDR2 ANQGSEA. V lost 1 base and J 0 bases, leaving 13 bases between the germline ends. CDR3 residues: CSVEGQRNPSYNEQFF. The CDR3, as DNA: TGCAGCGTTGAAGGGCAGCGGAATCCCTCCTACAATGAGCAGTTCTTC.

The chain links TRBV5-4 to TRBJ2-7; the match to TRBD2 covers 9 bases. The V segment lost 4 bases and the J segment 6 bases; nucleotides outside the gene matches: 20. The CDR3 contains 18 residues. Germline values: CDR1 SGHNT, CDR2 YYREEE (reference sequence). As DNA, the CDR3 is TGTGCCAGCAGCCCGCCCCCCGGAATAGCGGGGGCCAGAACCGAGCAGTACTTC. Its protein is CASSPPPGIAGARTEQYF.

The J gene is TRBJ2-7, the V gene TRBV18; tentative D call: TRBD2 (6 bases). The length of the CDR3 is 13 residues. The germline gives CDR1 KGHSH, CDR2 LQKENI. V lost 3 bases and J 2 bases, leaving 8 bases between the germline ends. This chain's CDR3 is CASSPGTPYEQYF. DNA of the CDR3: TGTGCCAGCTCACCGGGGACTCCCTACGAGCAGTACTTC.

This clone has a single count. The rearrangement uses TRBV2 and TRBJ1-5, with D unclear. The V and J ends lost 2 bases and 6 bases respectively, with 11 bases between them. The germline CDR1 and CDR2 sequences are SNHLY and FYNNEI. CDR3 length equals 14 residues. The chain's CDR3 is CASSEPSRGQPQHF. Written as DNA, the CDR3 is TGTGCCAGCAGTGAACCATCTCGGGGTCAGCCCCAGCATTTT.

The V gene is TRBV7-6, the J gene TRBJ2-5; perhaps TRBD1 as D (6 bases). Germline V gene data show CDR1 as SGHVS and CDR2 as FNYEAQ. The CDR3 spans 16 residues. Trimming left V 5 bases short and J 4 bases short, with 20 bases between. The CDR3 sequence: CASSESWLQGAETQYF. The CDR3 DNA sequence: TGTGCCAGCAGCGAGTCATGGTTACAGGGTGCAGAGACCCAGTACTTC. Supplemented by reference TRBV7-6 and TRBJ2-5, the full variable domain reads GAGVSQSPRYKVTKRGQDVALRCDPISGHVSLYWYRQALGQGPEFLTYFNYEAQQDKSGLPNDRFSAERPEGSISTLTIQRTEQRDSAMYRCASSESWLQGAETQYFGPGTRLLVL.

The rearrangement links TRBV6-6 to TRBJ2-7; 12 bases are shared with TRBD2. Germline loops: CDR1 MNHNY, CDR2 SVGAGI (reference sequence). The CDR3 covers 14 residues. Trimming removed 4 bases from V and 7 bases from J; junction bases left unmatched: 5. The CDR3 spells CASSFLAGGGEQYF. DNA of the CDR3: TGTGCCAGCAGTTTCCTAGCGGGAGGGGGAGAGCAGTACTTC.

A word on this clone: Different DNA sequences within this sample yield the same CDR3. The chain is built from TRBV9 and TRBJ2-7, with 7 bases aligning to TRBD1. CDR3 length equals 14 residues. Germline V CDR1 and CDR2: SGDLS, YYNGEE. The J segment lost 2 bases and the V segment lost 3 bases, leaving 5 bases of the junction unmatched. CDR3 in amino acids: CASSGHGQAYEQYF. CDR3 coding DNA: TGTGCCAGCAGCGGACACGGACAGGCCTACGAGCAGTACTTC.

This chain uses TRBV19 with TRBJ2-5; 10 bases are shared with TRBD2. The CDR3 has 15 amino acids. The trim removed 1 base at V and 3 bases at J, leaving 2 bases unmatched. CDR1 LNHDA and CDR2 SQIVND come from the germline V gene (reference sequence). The CDR3 DNA follows: TGTGCCAGTAGTATAGGCGGACTAGCGGAAGAGACCCAGTACTTC. Protein product: CASSIGGLAEETQYF.

This chain connects TRBV19 to TRBJ2-3; 9 bases line up with TRBD2. Germline assignment: CDR1 LNHDA and CDR2 SQIVND (reference sequence). The CDR3 length is 14 residues. After removal of 5 bases from V and 9 bases from J, the junction contained 9 bases not matched to a gene. CDR3 nucleotide sequence: TGTGCCAGTAGTTTGGCGGGAGGGTCTGTAACGCAGTATTTT. Protein sequence: CASSLAGGSVTQYF.

The rearrangement uses TRBV7-3 and TRBJ1-1; no definite D call. The germline V and J ends were trimmed by 1 base and 6 bases, with 9 bases remaining between them. The CDR3 is made up of 13 amino acids. From germline, CDR1 is SGHTA and CDR2 FQGTGA. Here the CDR3 reads CASSLRPTSEAFF. The DNA of the CDR3 is TGTGCCAGCAGCTTAAGGCCCACGTCTGAAGCTTTCTTT.

The V and J genes are TRBV18 and TRBJ1-4; perhaps TRBD1 as D (6 bases). The CDR3 is 15 residues long. CDR1 KGHSH and CDR2 LQKENI come from the germline V gene. V lost 3 bases, J lost 0 bases, and 8 bases lay in between. Here the CDR3 DNA reads TGTGCCAGCTCACCGGCAGGGGCAACTAATGAAAAACTGTTTTTT. Protein sequence: CASSPAGATNEKLFF.

This sequence joins TRBV4-1 and TRBJ1-5; the D is unclear. Germline CDR1 is MGHRA and CDR2 is YSYEKL. The length of the CDR3 is 16 residues. Trimming cost V 0 bases and J 0 bases, with 9 bases left between them. CDR3 coding DNA: TGCGCCAGCAGCCAAGATAGCAGCAATAGCAATCAGCCCCAGCATTTT. Its protein product is CASSQDSSNSNQPQHF.

The chain links TRBV19 to TRBJ1-3; tentatively, D is TRBD1 (5 bases). This CDR3 is 16 amino acids long. CDR1 and CDR2 (germline): LNHDA, SQIVND (reference sequence). Trimming left V 3 bases short and J 0 bases short, with 12 bases between. The CDR3 DNA reads TGTGCCAGTAGTATCTCCGGGACTTACTCTGGAAACACCATATATTTT. Translation gives CASSISGTYSGNTIYF.

This clone was detected many times. CDR3 DNA sequence: TGTGCCAGCAGCGGCTCCTTTGACGGGAGCAATCAGCCCCAGCATTTT. Translation: CASSGSFDGSNQPQHF. The rearrangement joins TRBV2 to TRBJ1-5; no definite D call. Trimming removed 6 bases from V and 1 base from J, with 16 bases in between. The CDR3 is 16 residues long. From germline, CDR1 is SNHLY and CDR2 FYNNEI.

The CDR3 spells CASSLLRGSRTYEQYF. CDR3 in DNA: TGTGCCAGCAGTTTACTTCGCGGGAGTCGTACCTACGAGCAGTACTTC. The chain combines TRBV27 with TRBJ2-7; 7 bases fit TRBD2. The germline gives CDR1 MNHEY, CDR2 SMNVEV (reference sequence). The CDR3 sequence is 16 residues long. V lost 2 bases, J lost 2 bases, and 9 bases stayed unmatched.